The text below deals with one T cell receptor beta chain. The data were taken from a study of blood T cell repertoires in COVID-19. The wider study: Italy, Spain and the United States were the sources of the convalescent and acute COVID-19 samples. T cells, B-cell-depleted T cells, or PBMCs provided the cDNA or gDNA that served as material.

Trimming removed 2 bases at V and 4 bases at J, with 15 bases between. The CDR3 spans 15 residues. CDR1 and CDR2 (germline): MNHEY, SVGEGT. How the authors handled the data: Using reference gene primer amplification, nucleated cell counts were estimated. Here immunoSEQ multiplex PCR was the method, and the copy in TCRdb shows in-frame clones only, minus some. That table supplies the V and J calls and clone size; D and trimming were determined from the DNA. The sample lists approximately 75,000 clones, approximately 89% occurring once. What was sequenced was peripheral blood. V is TRBV6-2 or TRBV6-3 and J is TRBJ2-7; maybe TRBD2 (5 bases). This clonotype originated in a man at least 80 years old with acute or convalescent COVID-19. The CDR3 coding sequence is TGTGCCAGCAGTTACGTGGCGACTATCCAATACGAGCAGTACTTC. It yields the protein CASSYVATIQYEQYF.